Listed below are T cell receptor beta chains from one sample, sequenced in a study of graft-versus-host responses after intestinal transplantation. The method was immunoSEQ multiplex PCR; TCRdb's version includes in-frame clones alone and lacks a portion of them. The sample records about 120,000 clones, about 92% being singletons. These TCRs' antigens remain unknown. The sample was unstimulated CD8+ T cells sorted from spleen or lymph node cells, taken before transplant. The receptors come from a human donor who was the organ donor for an intestinal transplant. CDR3s include the opening cysteine and the closing phenylalanine or tryptophan. D genes are given only for firm matches. The size entry is marked missing in some rows and otherwise reads once, few, many or a size class.

v_call	cdr3_length	d_call	j_call	clone_size	cdr3_aa	cdr3_nt
TRBV13	12	NA	TRBJ1-2	NA	CASNHRDGGYTF	TGTGCCAGCAACCACAGGGATGGAGGCTACACCTTC
TRBV7-6	16	NA	TRBJ2-3	NA	CASSLEPLRSTDTQYF	TGTGCCAGCAGCTTAGAACCGCTACGTAGCACAGATACGCAGTATTTT
TRBV25-1	17	NA	TRBJ2-7	NA	CASSEYAPGLESYEQYF	TGTGCCAGCAGTGAATATGCCCCGGGGCTAGAGTCCTACGAGCAGTACTTC
TRBV27	13	NA	TRBJ1-5	NA	CASSLGAGQPQHF	TGTGCCAGCAGTTTAGGGGCAGGGCAGCCCCAGCATTTT
TRBV29-1	12	TRBD1	TRBJ2-7	few	CSVLTGVGEQYF	TGCAGCGTATTGACAGGGGTAGGCGAGCAGTACTTC
TRBV9	19	TRBD2	TRBJ2-4	NA	CASSVELAGGRGAKNIQYF	TGTGCCAGCAGCGTGGAACTAGCGGGAGGTCGGGGAGCCAAAAACATTCAGTACTTC
TRBV6-1	15	NA	TRBJ2-3	NA	CASSVEGLLTDTQYF	TGTGCCAGCAGTGTGGAAGGCCTACTCACAGATACGCAGTATTTT
TRBV9	12	NA	TRBJ1-1	NA	CASSEGDTEAFF	TGTGCCAGCAGCGAAGGAGACACTGAAGCTTTCTTT
TRBV5-4	13	TRBD1	TRBJ2-1	NA	CASSPDRGARQFF	TGTGCCAGCAGTCCGGACAGGGGAGCGCGGCAGTTCTTC
TRBV27	16	TRBD1	TRBJ2-1	NA	CASSLFFGTVYNEQFF	TGTGCCAGCAGTTTATTCTTTGGGACAGTCTACAATGAGCAGTTCTTC
TRBV7-8	15	NA	TRBJ1-5	NA	CASSLTGGENQPQHF	TGTGCCAGCAGCTTAACCGGCGGGGAGAATCAGCCCCAGCATTTT
TRBV5-8	20	TRBD2	TRBJ2-7	NA	CASSLQSTSGRSELPYEQYF	TGTGCCAGCAGCTTGCAGTCGACTAGCGGGAGGAGCGAGCTTCCCTACGAGCAGTACTTC
TRBV27	14	NA	TRBJ2-5	NA	CASSPWDYQETQYF	TGTGCCAGCAGTCCGTGGGACTACCAAGAGACCCAGTACTTC
TRBV28	14	NA	TRBJ2-2	NA	CASSLRGAAGELFF	TGTGCCAGCAGTTTACGGGGGGCGGCCGGGGAGCTGTTTTTT
TRBV5-5	16	TRBD1	TRBJ2-5	NA	CASSWTGTGYQETQYF	TGTGCCAGCAGCTGGACCGGGACAGGATACCAAGAGACCCAGTACTTC
TRBV25-1	14	TRBD1	TRBJ1-5	NA	CASSDTGGNQPQHF	TGTGCCAGCAGTGACACAGGGGGCAATCAGCCCCAGCATTTT
TRBV10-3	12	NA	TRBJ1-1	NA	CATKARFSMAFF	TGTGCCACCAAAGCCCGGTTCTCTATGGCTTTCTTT
TRBV4-3	16	NA	TRBJ2-5	NA	CASSQDAAGPAGTQYF	TGCGCTAGCAGCCAAGATGCGGCAGGGCCGGCGGGGACCCAGTACTTC
TRBV6-5	14	NA	TRBJ1-1	NA	CASSYSKGERLAFF	TGTGCCAGCAGTTACTCGAAAGGGGAAAGGTTGGCTTTCTTT
TRBV19	20	TRBD1	TRBJ2-1	NA	CASSEWGIARDRGIYNEQFF	TGTGCCAGTAGTGAATGGGGAATCGCCCGAGACAGGGGTATCTACAATGAGCAGTTCTTC
TRBV6-5	13	NA	TRBJ1-1	NA	CASSYSGGTEAFF	TGTGCCAGCAGTTACTCTGGAGGGACGGAAGCTTTCTTT
TRBV5-5	15	NA	TRBJ1-5	NA	CASSLGQGRNQPQHF	TGTGCCAGCAGCTTGGGCCAGGGGAGGAATCAGCCCCAGCATTTT
TRBV5-6	13	NA	TRBJ1-1	once	CASSSTGYTEAFF	TGTGCCAGCAGCAGTACAGGGTACACTGAAGCTTTCTTT
TRBV4-1	14	TRBD1	TRBJ2-7	NA	CASSEGQGNYEQYF	TGCGCCAGCAGCGAGGGACAGGGGAACTACGAGCAGTACTTC
TRBV19	13	NA	TRBJ2-5	NA	CASSISGLETQYF	TGTGCCAGTAGTATATCCGGACTGGAGACCCAGTACTTC
TRBV4-1	15	NA	TRBJ1-2	NA	CASSQDTSGSYGYTF	TGCGCCAGCAGCCAAGATACCAGCGGAAGCTATGGCTACACCTTC
TRBV28	13	NA	TRBJ2-2	once	CASSFAVTGELFF	TGTGCCAGCAGTTTTGCGGTCACCGGGGAGCTGTTTTTT
TRBV7-2	15	NA	TRBJ2-6	NA	CASSFRSSGANVLTF	TGTGCCAGCAGCTTCCGATCCTCTGGGGCCAACGTCCTGACTTTC
TRBV4-2	14	TRBD2	TRBJ2-7	NA	CASSQVAGGYEQYF	TGTGCCAGCAGCCAAGTAGCGGGAGGTTACGAGCAGTACTTC
TRBV5-1	13	NA	TRBJ2-1	NA	CASSLTDFNEQFF	TGCGCCAGCAGCTTGACCGACTTCAATGAGCAGTTCTTC
TRBV7-3	16	TRBD1	TRBJ2-5	NA	CASSITGTGLGETQYF	TGTGCCAGCAGCATCACCGGGACAGGGCTTGGGGAGACCCAGTACTTC
TRBV25-1	11	NA	TRBJ1-2	NA	CASSVGGDYTF	TGTGCCAGCAGTGTTGGTGGAGACTACACCTTC
TRBV28	12	NA	TRBJ1-2	NA	CASSYVGRGYTF	TGTGCCAGCAGTTACGTAGGGAGAGGCTACACCTTC
TRBV2	15	NA	TRBJ2-7	NA	CASSERQGLPYEQYF	TGTGCCAGCAGTGAAAGGCAGGGGTTGCCCTACGAGCAGTACTTC
TRBV25-1	13	TRBD1	TRBJ1-1	few	CASSITTGVRAFF	TGTGCCAGCAGTATTACGACAGGGGTAAGAGCTTTCTTT
TRBV19	14	NA	TRBJ1-5	few	CASSRYSDNQPQHF	TGTGCCAGTAGTAGGTATTCGGACAATCAGCCCCAGCATTTT
TRBV20-1	10	NA	TRBJ2-3	NA	CSAREDTQYF	TGCAGTGCTCGGGAGGATACGCAGTATTTT
TRBV2	20	TRBD2	TRBJ2-2	NA	CASSEPGTSGREMNTGELFF	TGTGCCAGCAGTGAACCTGGGACTAGCGGGAGGGAGATGAACACCGGGGAGCTGTTTTTT
TRBV28	14	NA	TRBJ2-7	NA	CASSKPLGSYEQYF	TGTGCCAGCAGCAAACCCCTTGGCTCCTACGAGCAGTACTTC